This TCR beta chain comes out of a study of blood T cell repertoires in COVID-19. Study-level background: Sites across the United States, Italy and Spain contributed samples from acute and convalescent COVID-19.

Sequenced by immunoSEQ multiplex PCR; TCRdb stores in-frame clones only, minus some. The data contain roughly 120,000 clones, roughly 87% of them singletons. The CDR3 is made up of 14 amino acids. Per the germline V gene, CDR1 is MDHEN and CDR2 is SYDVKM. Trimming pared 3 bases from V and 5 bases from J, leaving 10 bases between. This chain uses TRBV28 with TRBJ1-4; D is uncertain. Sequencing was carried out using peripheral blood. This sequence originates from a man older than 75 with acute or convalescent COVID-19. Written as DNA, the CDR3 is TGTGCCAGCAGTTTGTCCAACGGGAATGAAAAACTGTTTTTT. It codes for CASSLSNGNEKLFF.